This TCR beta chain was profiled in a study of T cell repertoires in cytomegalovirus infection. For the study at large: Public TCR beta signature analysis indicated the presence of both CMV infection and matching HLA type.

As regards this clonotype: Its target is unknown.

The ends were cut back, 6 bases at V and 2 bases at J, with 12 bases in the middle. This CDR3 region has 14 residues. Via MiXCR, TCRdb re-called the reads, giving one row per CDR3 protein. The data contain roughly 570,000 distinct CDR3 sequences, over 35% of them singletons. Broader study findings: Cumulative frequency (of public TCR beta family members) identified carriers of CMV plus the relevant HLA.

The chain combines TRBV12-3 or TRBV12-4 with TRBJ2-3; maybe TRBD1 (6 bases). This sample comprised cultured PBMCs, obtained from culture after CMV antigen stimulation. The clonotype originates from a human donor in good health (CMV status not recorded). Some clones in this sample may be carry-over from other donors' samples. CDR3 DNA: TGTGCCAGCAGAGACAGGCCCCACACAGATACGCAGTATTTT. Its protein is CASRDRPHTDTQYF.